These 2 T cell receptor beta chains were sequenced from one sample in a study of shared clonotypes between healthy human individuals. Produced via immunoSEQ multiplex PCR; TCRdb's table is partial and in-frame only. Of around 2.3 million clones in the sample, roughly 95% were seen once. Sequences were obtained from naive CD4+ T cells sorted from blood. Sample subset: CD45RA+ positively selected. Receptors were obtained from a man aged 18 to 30 in good health.

This chain connects TRBV11-3 to TRBJ2-1; D remains ambiguous. The germline V gene encodes CDR1 SGHNT and CDR2 YENEEA. CDR3 length: 13 amino acids. V lost 0 bases to trimming and J lost 6 bases, with 6 bases between them. The CDR3 DNA is TGTGCCAGCAGCTTAGATTCAATCAATGAGCAGTTCTTC. Translated: CASSLDSINEQFF. Variable domain in full (rest from reference TRBV11-3 and TRBJ2-1): EAGVVQSPRYKIIEKKQPVAFWCNPISGHNTLYWYLQNLGQGPELLIRYENEEAVDDSQLPKDRFSAERLKGVDSTLKIQPAELGDSAVYLCASSLDSINEQFFGPGTRLTVL.

The V call is TRBV5-1, the J call TRBJ2-5; D tentatively fits TRBD1 or TRBD2 (6 bases each). The length of the CDR3 is 15 residues. V was trimmed by 5 bases and J by 3 bases, leaving 17 bases between them. Per germline, CDR1 SGHRS and CDR2 YFSETQ. The CDR3 nucleotides are TGCGCCAGCAGTCCTTACAGGGACTCCAAAGAGACCCAGTACTTC. Residues: CASSPYRDSKETQYF.